The 28 T cell receptor beta chains given below trace back to one sample, sequenced in a study of identical twins. TCRdb re-called the 5' RACE reads through MiXCR, storing one row per CDR3 protein. The sample yields around 470,000 distinct CDR3 sequences, 13% to 15% seen once. These records were also assigned to another study, of yellow fever vaccine responses in identical twins.

The sequencing sample was made of CD4+ T cells sorted from blood. The receptors were sampled from a woman under 30 in good health.

In this sample, this clonotype turned up many times. The chain is built from TRBV29-1 and TRBJ2-3, with no clear D. Between the trimmed V and J ends, which lost 2 bases and 5 bases, there was a span of 11 bases. Germline loops: CDR1 SQVTM, CDR2 ANQGSEA. This CDR3 contains 13 residues. The chain's CDR3 is CSVEIWEVDTQYF. CDR3 sequence (DNA): TGCAGCGTTGAAATTTGGGAAGTAGATACGCAGTATTTT.

This clonotype was seen a handful of times. CDR3 in amino acids: CASSSSGLAVQETQYF. CDR3 coding DNA: TGTGCCAGCAGTTCCTCTGGACTAGCGGTTCAAGAGACCCAGTACTTC. V is TRBV6-5 and J is TRBJ2-5; 10 bases fit TRBD2. Germline values: CDR1 MNHEY, CDR2 SVGAGI. The CDR3 runs 16 residues. The junction had 7 bases not matched to a gene; V was cut back by 4 bases and J by 2 bases.

V is TRBV11-2 and J is TRBJ1-5; unclear D gene. The V end lost 0 bases, the J end lost 3 bases, and 18 bases lay between the germline ends. CDR1 is SGHAT and CDR2 is FQNNGV in the germline V gene. CDR3 length: 18 amino acids. CDR3 in DNA: TGTGCCAGCAGCTTAGAAAACGAGGGTGGCAGCCTCAATCAGCCCCAGCATTTT. Translation: CASSLENEGGSLNQPQHF.

This chain uses TRBV30 with TRBJ2-6, with 8 bases lining up with TRBD1. The length of the CDR3 is 19 residues. V gave up 0 bases and J gave up 2 bases; unmatched junction bases: 12. Germline CDR1 and CDR2: GTSNPN and SVGIG (reference sequence). The CDR3 sequence is CAWSVEGSRGRAGANVLTF. The DNA for the CDR3 is TGTGCCTGGAGTGTAGAAGGATCCAGGGGGCGCGCTGGGGCCAACGTCCTGACTTTC. The complete variable domain, with remaining parts taken from reference TRBV30 and TRBJ2-6, reads SQTIHQWPATLVQPVGSPLSLECTVEGTSNPNLYWYRQAAGRGLQLLFYSVGIGQISSEVPQNLSASRPQDRQFILSSKKLLLSDSGFYLCAWSVEGSRGRAGANVLTFGAGSRLTVL.

The V gene is TRBV7-9, the J gene TRBJ2-7; D gene unclear. Trimming stripped 5 bases from V and 2 bases from J, with 10 bases between. Per the germline V gene, CDR1 is SEHNR and CDR2 is FQNEAQ (reference sequence). This CDR3 is 13 amino acids long. CDR3 DNA sequence: TGTGCCAGCAGCCTAGACCTGCCCTACGAGCAGTACTTC. Its translation: CASSLDLPYEQYF.

In this sample, this clonotype turned up a few times. The chain uses TRBV20-1 and TRBJ1-6; 10 nucleotides agree with TRBD1. Germline V gene data show CDR1 as DFQATT and CDR2 as SNEGSKA (reference sequence). After removal of 3 bases from V and 9 bases from J, the junction contained 5 bases not matched to a gene. This CDR3 comprises 14 residues. The CDR3 sequence: CSARAGTGVSPLHF. For the CDR3, the DNA is TGCAGTGCTAGGGCCGGGACAGGGGTTTCACCCCTCCACTTT.

The chain carries TRBV14 and TRBJ1-6; no firm D call. This CDR3 has 13 residues. V lost 2 bases and J lost 7, with 6 bases in between. Germline V gives CDR1 SGHDN, CDR2 FVKESK. This CDR3 is CASSQTPNSPLHF. The CDR3 coding sequence is TGTGCCAGCAGCCAAACCCCCAATTCACCCCTCCACTTT.

This chain uses TRBV28 with TRBJ2-7; D could derive from TRBD1 or TRBD2 (5 bases each). The CDR3 is 15 residues long. Between the trimmed V and J ends, which lost 1 base and 3 bases, there was a span of 13 bases. Germline values: CDR1 MDHEN, CDR2 SYDVKM. CDR3 residues: CASSLYGTQIYEQYF. In nucleotides, the CDR3 is TGTGCCAGCAGTTTATATGGGACCCAGATCTACGAGCAGTACTTC.

This clonotype has more than one count but fewer than ten. The chain combines TRBV2 with TRBJ2-2; tentative D call: TRBD2 (6 bases). This CDR3 contains 13 residues. The V gene lost 6 bases and the J gene lost 4 bases, with 9 bases spanning the gap. Germline V gene lookup returns CDR1 SNHLY and CDR2 FYNNEI. The CDR3 DNA is TGTGCCAGCAGACCGGAGGGCACCGGGGAGCTGTTTTTT. Its protein is CASRPEGTGELFF.

This clonotype came up a few times. This sequence joins TRBV7-8 and TRBJ1-5; no clear D. V was trimmed by 5 bases and J by 5 bases, leaving 10 bases between them. This CDR3 comprises 13 residues. The germline V gene encodes CDR1 SGHVS and CDR2 FQNEAQ. The CDR3 here is CASSPRVYQPQHF. DNA of the CDR3: TGTGCCAGCAGCCCTCGGGTTTATCAGCCCCAGCATTTT.

This clonotype was counted between two and nine times. This chain joins TRBV5-1 and TRBJ2-3; TRBD2 matches 10 bases. From germline, CDR1 is SGHRS and CDR2 YFSETQ. V trimming: 1 base; J trimming: 0 bases; junction bases outside the gene matches: 5. CDR3 length equals 17 residues. CDR3 loop: CASSLWGLATSTDTQYF. In DNA form, the CDR3 reads TGCGCCAGCAGCTTGTGGGGACTAGCGACTAGCACAGATACGCAGTATTTT. The full variable domain, rest sourced from reference TRBV5-1 and TRBJ2-3, is KAGVTQTPRYLIKTRGQQVTLSCSPISGHRSVSWYQQTPGQGLQFLFEYFSETQRNKGNFPGRFSGRQFSNSRSEMNVSTLELGDSALYLCASSLWGLATSTDTQYFGPGTRLTVL.

This clonotype was seen at least ten times. The chain recombines TRBV24-1 with TRBJ2-3; perhaps D is TRBD1 or TRBD2 (5 bases each). Trimming cost V 3 bases and J 4 bases, with 22 bases left between them. Germline V CDR1 and CDR2: KGHDR, SFDVKD. The CDR3 has 18 amino acids. CDR3 DNA: TGTGCCACCAGTGATCGGAAGAATCCGGGGCATAGTCCAGATACGCAGTATTTT. The encoded protein is CATSDRKNPGHSPDTQYF.

This clonotype has a handful of counts. The rearrangement uses TRBV27 and TRBJ2-5, with unresolved D. In germline, CDR1 is MNHEY, CDR2 SMNVEV (reference sequence). The CDR3 covers 15 residues. V shed 4 bases and J shed 5 bases, with 17 bases lying between them. The CDR3 DNA reads TGTGCCAGCAGTTCATGGGAAGGGCTAAGGGAGACCCAGTACTTC. Translated: CASSSWEGLRETQYF.

The chain uses TRBV3-1 and TRBJ1-6; a weak D match, TRBD1 (6 bases). Trimming cost V 2 bases and J 6 bases, with 11 bases left between them. Germline V gives CDR1 LGHDT, CDR2 YNNKEL (reference sequence). CDR3 length: 15 residues. The CDR3 nucleotides read TGTGCCAGCAGCCAAAAGGGGGGTGGTAATTCACCCCTCCACTTT. Its protein is CASSQKGGGNSPLHF. Full variable domain (remainder filled in from reference TRBV3-1 and TRBJ1-6): DTAVSQTPKYLVTQMGNDKSIKCEQNLGHDTMYWYKQDSKKFLKIMFSYNNKELIINETVPNRFSPKSPDKAHLNLHINSLELGDSAVYFCASSQKGGGNSPLHFGNGTRLTVT.

This clonotype was seen a handful of times. This chain uses TRBV6-1 with TRBJ2-7, with D uncertain. The CDR3 extends over 16 amino acids. Trimming shortened V by 6 bases and J by 2 bases, and 20 bases separated the two germline ends. Germline assignment: CDR1 MNHNS and CDR2 SASEGT. The CDR3 nucleotides read TGTGCCAGCAGACGTCCCCTGGGGTTGGGGACCTACGAGCAGTACTTC. Translation: CASRRPLGLGTYEQYF.

V and J are TRBV6-2 or TRBV6-3 and TRBJ2-1; D perhaps matches TRBD2 (6 bases). Germline V gene data show CDR1 as MNHEY and CDR2 as SVGEGT. Trimming cost V 0 bases and J 12 bases, with 15 bases left between them. CDR3 length: 14 amino acids. This chain's CDR3 is CASSYSRELGGQFF. In DNA, the CDR3 is TGTGCCAGCAGTTACTCGAGGGAGCTGGGGGGGCAGTTCTTC.

This chain uses TRBV18 with TRBJ1-2, with D uncertain. Germline loops: CDR1 KGHSH, CDR2 LQKENI. The CDR3 sequence is 15 residues long. V was shortened by 3 bases and J by 5 bases, with 16 bases between the two germline ends. The CDR3 loop reads CASSPPSGVLYGYTF. CDR3 DNA: TGTGCCAGCTCACCGCCGTCTGGGGTCCTTTATGGCTACACCTTC.

The J gene is TRBJ2-7, the V gene TRBV29-1; TRBD1 matches 7 bases. V trimming: 4 bases; J trimming: 7 bases; junction bases outside the gene matches: 10. Germline V gene sequence: CDR1 SQVTM, CDR2 ANQGSEA. This CDR3 has 13 amino acids. CDR3 in amino acids: CSVAQGIRGEQYF. CDR3 DNA: TGCAGCGTTGCACAGGGGATCCGTGGAGAGCAGTACTTC.

Only a few counts were recorded for this clonotype. This chain connects TRBV7-9 to TRBJ2-3, with 8 bases matching TRBD2. There are 17 residues in the CDR3. Losses at the gene ends were 2 bases for V and 3 bases for J; bases not matched to a gene: 10. Germline CDR1 is SEHNR and CDR2 is FQNEAQ (reference sequence). CDR3 protein: CASSLLLMLAGTDTQYF. CDR3 nucleotide sequence: TGTGCCAGCAGCTTACTCCTGATGCTAGCGGGTACAGATACGCAGTATTTT.

The chain carries TRBV10-3 and TRBJ2-1; 9 bases match TRBD1. Unmatched junction bases numbered 5, after V lost 6 bases and J lost 2 bases. CDR3 length: 15 residues. CDR1 is ENHRY, CDR2 SYGVKD, per germline. The chain's CDR3 is CAISLDRGTYNEQFF. In DNA form, the CDR3 reads TGTGCCATCAGCCTCGACAGGGGGACCTACAATGAGCAGTTCTTC.

This clonotype was seen many times. The chain combines TRBV10-3 with TRBJ1-6; D remains ambiguous. With 6 bases removed from V and 5 bases from J, the gap between germline ends came to 11 bases. The CDR3 has 14 amino acids. CDR1 is ENHRY, CDR2 SYGVKD, per germline. DNA for the CDR3: TGTGCCATCAGACCGGACGGAGATAATTCACCCCTCCACTTT. As protein: CAIRPDGDNSPLHF.

This clonotype has a handful of counts. The chain joins TRBV7-8 to TRBJ2-1; no clear D. V lost 1 base and J 4 bases, leaving 11 bases between the germline ends. Germline CDR1 is SGHVS and CDR2 is FQNEAQ. The CDR3 runs 15 residues. The chain's CDR3 is CASSLVQTSYNEQFF. The DNA for the CDR3 is TGTGCCAGCAGCTTAGTCCAGACCTCATACAATGAGCAGTTCTTC.

The V gene is TRBV7-9, the J gene TRBJ2-2; 7 nucleotides align to TRBD2. Germline CDR1 reads SEHNR; CDR2 reads FQNEAQ (reference sequence). The CDR3 loop spans 13 amino acids. Losses at the gene ends were 9 bases for V and 3 bases for J; bases not matched to a gene: 4. CDR3 bases: TGTGCCAGTGGGGACTACCACACCGGGGAGCTGTTTTTT. Protein sequence: CASGDYHTGELFF.

This clonotype appeared a few times. CDR3 bases: TGTGCCAGCAGCCAAGACGGGGGGGACACCGGGGAGCTGTTTTTT. Residues: CASSQDGGDTGELFF. The gene calls are TRBV4-2 and TRBJ2-2; 8 bases line up with TRBD2. The V gene end was trimmed by 0 bases and the J gene end by 3 bases; junction bases not matched to a gene: 0. Germline CDR1 and CDR2: LGHNA and YNFKEQ. This CDR3 is 15 amino acids long.

In its sample, this clonotype was seen a few times. The J gene is TRBJ1-1, the V gene TRBV7-9; no reliable D call. The V gene lost 5 bases and the J gene lost 5 bases, with 12 bases spanning the gap. This CDR3 has 13 amino acids. The germline V gene encodes CDR1 SEHNR and CDR2 FQNEAQ (reference sequence). In DNA, the CDR3 is TGTGCCAGCAGCCCTTCCGCGTATACTGAAGCTTTCTTT. It codes for CASSPSAYTEAFF.

This chain uses TRBV7-9 with TRBJ1-4; D might be TRBD1 (6 bases). Germline V gene lookup returns CDR1 SEHNR and CDR2 FQNEAQ (reference sequence). V lost 6 bases to trimming and J lost 10 bases, with 15 bases between them. The CDR3 runs to 13 residues. CDR3 in amino acids: CASRETGKGKLFF. The CDR3 DNA reads as TGTGCCAGCAGGGAAACAGGGAAAGGAAAACTGTTTTTT. Variable domain in full (rest from reference TRBV7-9 and TRBJ1-4): DTGVSQNPRHKITKRGQNVTFRCDPISEHNRLYWYRQTLGQGPEFLTYFQNEAQLEKSRLLSDRFSAERPKGSFSTLEIQRTEQGDSAMYLCASRETGKGKLFFGSGTQLSVL.

This clonotype was seen many times. The V call is TRBV10-3, the J call TRBJ2-1, with D maybe TRBD2 (5 bases). Between the trimmed V and J ends, which lost 4 bases and 0 bases, there was a span of 10 bases. Germline V gene lookup returns CDR1 ENHRY and CDR2 SYGVKD. This CDR3 has 15 residues. In nucleotides, the CDR3 is TGTGCCATCAGTGGCTCGGGGAGCTCCTACAATGAGCAGTTCTTC. It codes for CAISGSGSSYNEQFF.

The genes are TRBV20-1 and TRBJ2-2, with 10 bases aligning to TRBD2. V was pared by 2 bases and J by 7 bases, with 7 bases of the junction left unmatched. Germline lookup yields CDR1 DFQATT and CDR2 SNEGSKA (reference sequence). The CDR3 contains 15 residues. CDR3 protein: CSARILAGSFGELFF. The CDR3 DNA sequence: TGCAGTGCTAGAATACTAGCGGGATCCTTCGGGGAGCTGTTTTTT.